This T cell receptor (beta chain) is drawn from a study of molecular identifiers for immune sequencing clone quantification. On the study more broadly: Replicates involved a five-way split of RNA from roughly 18,000 or 92,000 naive CD8 cells, with sequencing of four.

The CD8+CD4-CCR7+CD45RA+ phenotype defined the sorted naive CD8 T cells. Previously described methods with listed TCR primers produced the bulk TCR libraries. From the PCR reads, TCRdb called clonotypes with MiXCR, one entry per CDR3 protein. The sample lists about 640,000 distinct CDR3 sequences, just under 20% occurring once. CDR1 is LGHNA and CDR2 is YSLEER in the germline V gene. After removal of 0 bases from V and 7 bases from J, the junction contained 10 bases not matched to a gene. The CDR3 length is 17 residues. This clonotype was seen many times. This clonotype was obtained from a human donor in good health. Some libraries in this study had Jurkat cell RNA spiked in. The chain employs TRBV4-3 and TRBJ2-3; 10 nucleotides match TRBD2. The sample comprised naive CD8+ T cells from blood, with Jurkat cell RNA spiked in. Subset reported: FACS-sorted CD8+CD4-CCR7+CD45RA+ naive T cells. The chain's CDR3 is CASSQEGGAGGGYTQYF. The CDR3 DNA reads TGCGCCAGCAGCCAAGAAGGCGGAGCGGGGGGGGGATATACGCAGTATTTT.